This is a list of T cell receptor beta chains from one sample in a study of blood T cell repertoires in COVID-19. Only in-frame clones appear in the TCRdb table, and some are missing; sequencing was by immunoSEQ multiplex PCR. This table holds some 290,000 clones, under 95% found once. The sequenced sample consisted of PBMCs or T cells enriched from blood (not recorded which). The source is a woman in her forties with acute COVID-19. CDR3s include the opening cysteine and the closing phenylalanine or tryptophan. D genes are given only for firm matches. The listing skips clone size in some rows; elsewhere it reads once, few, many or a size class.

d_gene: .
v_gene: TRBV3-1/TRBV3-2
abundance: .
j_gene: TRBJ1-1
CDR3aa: CASSQGHSNTEAFF
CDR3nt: TGTGCCAGCAGCCAAGGACACTCGAACACTGAAGCTTTCTTT

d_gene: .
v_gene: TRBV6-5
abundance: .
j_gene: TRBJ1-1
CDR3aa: CASSRGTEAFF
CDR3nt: TGTGCCAGCAGTAGGGGCACTGAAGCTTTCTTT

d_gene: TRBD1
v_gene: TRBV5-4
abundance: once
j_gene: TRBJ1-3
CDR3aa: CASSSGQGPGNTIYF
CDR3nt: TGTGCCAGCAGCTCCGGACAGGGCCCTGGAAACACCATATATTTT

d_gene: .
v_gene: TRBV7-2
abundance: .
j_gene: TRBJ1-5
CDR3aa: CASSLTGINQPQHF
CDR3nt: TGTGCCAGCAGCCTCACAGGGATCAATCAGCCCCAGCATTTT

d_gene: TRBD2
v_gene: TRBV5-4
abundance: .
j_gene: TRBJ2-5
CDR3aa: CASSLTGGAGETQYF
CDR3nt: TGTGCCAGCAGCTTGACCGGGGGGGCAGGAGAGACCCAGTACTTC

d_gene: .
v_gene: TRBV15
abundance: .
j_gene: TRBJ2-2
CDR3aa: CATSAGYTGELFF
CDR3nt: TGTGCCACCAGCGCAGGGTACACCGGGGAGCTGTTTTTT

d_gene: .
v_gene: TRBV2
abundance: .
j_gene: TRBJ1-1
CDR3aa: CASRGQWNTEAFF
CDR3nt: TGTGCCAGCAGAGGACAGTGGAACACTGAAGCTTTCTTT

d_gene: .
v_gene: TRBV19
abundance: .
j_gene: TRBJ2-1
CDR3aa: CASSNNRQVKSNEQFF
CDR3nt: TGTGCCAGTAGTAACAACCGACAGGTGAAATCCAATGAGCAGTTCTTC

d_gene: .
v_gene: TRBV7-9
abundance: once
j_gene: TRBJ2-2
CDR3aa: CASSFSVGELFF
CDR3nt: TGTGCCAGCAGCTTCTCCGTAGGGGAGCTGTTTTTT

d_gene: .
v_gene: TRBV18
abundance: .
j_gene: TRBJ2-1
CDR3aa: CASSPLTGKGPYNEQFF
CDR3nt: TGTGCCAGCTCACCCCTAACAGGGAAAGGCCCCTACAATGAGCAGTTCTTC

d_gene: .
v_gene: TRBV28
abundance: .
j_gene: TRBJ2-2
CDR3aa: CASRPQGSGGELFF
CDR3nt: TGTGCCAGCAGACCCCAAGGCTCAGGCGGGGAGCTGTTTTTT

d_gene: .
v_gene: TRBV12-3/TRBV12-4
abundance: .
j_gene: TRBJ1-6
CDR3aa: CASSFSNSPLHF
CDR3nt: TGTGCCAGCAGTTTTTCGAATTCACCCCTCCACTTT

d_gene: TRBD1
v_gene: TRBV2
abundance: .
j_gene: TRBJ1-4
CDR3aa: CASSFGQGQNEKLFF
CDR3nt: TGTGCCAGCAGCTTTGGACAGGGTCAGAATGAAAAACTGTTTTTT

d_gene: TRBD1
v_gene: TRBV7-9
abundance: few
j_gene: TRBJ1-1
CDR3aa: CASSLDRGAEAFF
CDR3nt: TGTGCCAGCAGCCTAGACAGGGGTGCTGAAGCTTTCTTT

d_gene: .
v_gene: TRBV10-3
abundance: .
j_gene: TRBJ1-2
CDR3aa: CAISLSQGFDGYTF
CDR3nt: TGTGCCATAAGCCTCTCCCAGGGGTTTGATGGCTACACCTTC

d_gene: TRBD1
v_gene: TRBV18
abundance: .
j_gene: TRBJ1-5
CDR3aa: CASSPPQGAGNQPQHF
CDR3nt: TGTGCCAGCTCACCACCCCAGGGGGCTGGAAATCAGCCCCAGCATTTT

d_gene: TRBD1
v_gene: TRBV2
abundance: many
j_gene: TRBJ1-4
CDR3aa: CASTREQGRVNEKLFF
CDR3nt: TGTGCCAGCACTAGGGAACAGGGGCGTGTTAATGAAAAACTGTTTTTT

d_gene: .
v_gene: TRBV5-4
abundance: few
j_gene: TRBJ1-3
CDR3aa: CASSYPRIRGGNTIYF
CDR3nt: TGTGCCAGCAGCTACCCACGGATAAGAGGAGGAAACACCATATATTTT

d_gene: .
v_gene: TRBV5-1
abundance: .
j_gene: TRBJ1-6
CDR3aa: CASSLSPGNSPLHF
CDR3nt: TGCGCCAGCAGCTTGTCCCCCGGTAATTCACCCCTCCACTTT

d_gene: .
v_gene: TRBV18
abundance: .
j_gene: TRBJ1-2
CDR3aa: CASSSLRDGYGYTF
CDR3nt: TGTGCCAGCTCCTCCCTCCGGGATGGCTATGGCTACACCTTC

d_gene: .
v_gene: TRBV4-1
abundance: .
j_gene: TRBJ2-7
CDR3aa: CASSQSTALSYEQYF
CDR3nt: TGCGCCAGCAGCCAGTCGACAGCACTCTCCTACGAGCAGTACTTC

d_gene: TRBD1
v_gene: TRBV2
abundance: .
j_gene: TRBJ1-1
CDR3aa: CASNRDRGTNTEAFF
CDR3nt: TGTGCCAGCAACCGGGACAGGGGGACGAACACTGAAGCTTTCTTT

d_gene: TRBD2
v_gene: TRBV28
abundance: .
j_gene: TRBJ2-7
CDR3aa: CASSQAGELGEQYF
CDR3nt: TGTGCCAGCAGTCAGGCGGGGGAGTTGGGCGAGCAGTACTTC

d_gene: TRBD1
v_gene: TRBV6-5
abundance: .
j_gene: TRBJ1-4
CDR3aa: CASSLRGPAEKLFF
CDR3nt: TGTGCCAGCAGCCTCAGGGGGCCCGCTGAAAAACTGTTTTTT

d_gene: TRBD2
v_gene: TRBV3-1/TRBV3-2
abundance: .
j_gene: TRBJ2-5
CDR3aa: CASSHSRLAGGQGNQETQYF
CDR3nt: TGTGCCAGCAGCCATTCCCGACTAGCGGGGGGGCAGGGAAACCAAGAGACCCAGTACTTC

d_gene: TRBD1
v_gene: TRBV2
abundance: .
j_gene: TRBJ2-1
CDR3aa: CASTTTGQGHNEQFF
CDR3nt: TGTGCCAGCACCACTACGGGACAGGGGCACAATGAGCAGTTCTTC

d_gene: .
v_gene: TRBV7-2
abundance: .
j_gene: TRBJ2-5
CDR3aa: CASSIREQETQYF
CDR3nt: TGTGCCAGCAGCATTCGGGAACAAGAGACCCAGTACTTC

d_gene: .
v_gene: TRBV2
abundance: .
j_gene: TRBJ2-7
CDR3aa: CASSLGVSYEQYF
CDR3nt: TGTGCCAGCAGCCTCGGGGTCTCCTACGAGCAGTACTTC

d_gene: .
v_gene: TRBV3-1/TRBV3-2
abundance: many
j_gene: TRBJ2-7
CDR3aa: CASSQTGGAYEQYF
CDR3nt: TGTGCCAGCAGCCAAACAGGAGGGGCCTACGAGCAGTACTTC

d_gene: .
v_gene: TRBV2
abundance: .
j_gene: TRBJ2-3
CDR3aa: CASRGNTDTQYF
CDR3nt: TGTGCCAGCCGGGGGAACACAGATACGCAGTATTTT

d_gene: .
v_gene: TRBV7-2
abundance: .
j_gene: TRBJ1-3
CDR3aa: CATSPTVGRGNTIYF
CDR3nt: TGTGCCACCAGCCCAACGGTGGGGAGGGGAAACACCATATATTTT

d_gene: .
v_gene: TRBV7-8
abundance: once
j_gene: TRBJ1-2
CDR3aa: CASSLDISFGGYYGYTF
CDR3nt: TGTGCCAGCAGCTTAGATATTTCGTTCGGGGGGTACTATGGCTACACCTTC